The 32 T cell receptor beta chains reported below all come from one sample, sequenced in a study of blood T cell repertoires in COVID-19. The protocol was immunoSEQ multiplex PCR, while the TCRdb copy is restricted to in-frame clones and leaves out a portion. The data show under 250,000 clones, about 90% seen once. Sample: PBMCs or T cells enriched from blood (not recorded which). All receptors come from a woman aged 30 to 39 who had been exposed to COVID-19.

The rearrangement links TRBV27 to TRBJ2-7; TRBD1 matches 9 bases. With V trimmed by 4 bases and J by 4 bases, 11 bases remained unmatched. In germline, CDR1 is MNHEY, CDR2 SMNVEV (reference sequence). The CDR3 runs 16 residues. CDR3 coding DNA: TGTGCCAGCAGTTCCAGCGGCCCGGGGACAGGGTACGAGCAGTACTTC. Amino acids: CASSSSGPGTGYEQYF.

This clone was picked up one time. V gene TRBV19 combines with J gene TRBJ2-2, with 9 bases matching TRBD1. The V segment lost 10 bases and the J segment 7 bases; nucleotides outside the gene matches: 10. The CDR3 is 14 amino acids. Germline CDR1 reads LNHDA; CDR2 reads SQIVND (reference sequence). For the CDR3, the DNA is TGTGCCACCTCCGGGACAGGGAGGAGCGGGGAGCTGTTTTTT. It encodes CATSGTGRSGELFF.

The V call is TRBV5-1, the J call TRBJ2-1; 10 bases fit TRBD2. The germline V gene has CDR1 SGHRS and CDR2 YFSETQ. The CDR3 is made up of 15 amino acids. V shed 0 bases, J shed 8 bases, and the junction held 5 bases outside the gene matches. The CDR3 DNA reads TGCGCCAGCAGCTTGGATACTAGCGGGATCTATGAGCAGTTCTTC. It is translated as CASSLDTSGIYEQFF.

V gene TRBV2 combines with J gene TRBJ2-7; TRBD2 aligns across 12 bases. CDR1 and CDR2 (germline): SNHLY, FYNNEI. This CDR3 is built from 15 residues. Unmatched junction bases numbered 4, after V lost 1 base and J lost 6 bases. The CDR3 nucleotides are TGTGCCAGCAGTGAAGAAGGACTAGCGGGGTCCGAGCAGTACTTC. Translated: CASSEEGLAGSEQYF. The variable domain in full, completed from reference TRBV2 and TRBJ2-7, reads EPEVTQTPSHQVTQMGQEVILRCVPISNHLYFYWYRQILGQKVEFLVSFYNNEISEKSEIFDDQFSVERPDGSNFTLKIRSTKLEDSAMYFCASSEEGLAGSEQYFGPGTRLTVT.

V and J are TRBV12-5 and TRBJ2-7; weak D call: TRBD2 (7 bases). The germline V gene encodes CDR1 LGHNT and CDR2 FRNRAP. The CDR3 has 13 amino acids. V gave up 4 bases and J gave up 4 bases, with 11 bases separating them. The CDR3 sequence: CASGYRGGYEQYF. CDR3 sequence (DNA): TGTGCTAGTGGTTATAGGGGGGGGTACGAGCAGTACTTC. The entire variable domain, with the rest obtained from reference TRBV12-5 and TRBJ2-7, is as follows: DARVTQTPRHKVTEMGQEVTMRCQPILGHNTVFWYRQTMMQGLELLAYFRNRAPLDDSGMPKDRFSAEMPDATLATLKIQPSEPRDSAVYFCASGYRGGYEQYFGPGTRLTVT.

The chain employs TRBV18 and TRBJ2-7; 8 bases agree with TRBD1. This CDR3 contains 13 residues. CDR1 and CDR2 from the germline V gene are KGHSH and LQKENI. The V segment lost 0 bases and the J segment 6 bases; nucleotides outside the gene matches: 1. CDR3 nucleotides: TGTGCCAGCTCACCACCGGACAGGGCCGAGCAGTACTTC. Its translation is CASSPPDRAEQYF.

This sequence joins TRBV3-1 (or the pseudogene TRBV3-2) and TRBJ2-1; 7 bases fit TRBD2. CDR1 and CDR2 from the germline V gene are LGHDT and YNNKEL (reference sequence). V lost 2 bases and J lost 8; bases outside the gene matches: 9. The CDR3 runs 15 residues. Here the CDR3 reads CASSQYSGKTDEQFF. DNA for the CDR3: TGTGCCAGCAGCCAATACAGCGGGAAGACGGATGAGCAGTTCTTC.

The rearrangement links TRBV11-1 to TRBJ2-7, with 7 bases fitting TRBD2. The CDR3 runs 15 residues. Per the germline V gene, CDR1 is SGHAT and CDR2 is FQDESV (reference sequence). The trim removed 4 bases at V and 6 bases at J, leaving 12 bases unmatched. CDR3: CASSSRIGGFGEQYF. The CDR3 DNA reads TGTGCCAGCAGCTCCCGTATCGGGGGGTTTGGCGAGCAGTACTTC.

The chain has TRBV9 and TRBJ1-1; D uncertain. The germline V and J ends were trimmed by 0 bases and 5 bases, with 11 bases remaining between them. The CDR3 consists of 14 residues. In germline, CDR1 is SGDLS, CDR2 YYNGEE. CDR3 DNA sequence: TGTGCCAGCAGCGTAGCTTCCGAGTGGACTGAAGCTTTCTTT. It yields the protein CASSVASEWTEAFF.

J is TRBJ1-2 and V is TRBV9, with D possibly being TRBD1 (6 bases). This CDR3 has 15 amino acids. Trimming took off 0 bases at V and 8 bases at J, with 17 bases between the two ends. Germline CDR1 reads SGDLS; CDR2 reads YYNGEE. In DNA, the CDR3 is TGTGCCAGCAGCGTAGTAGCTACAGGGCGGCAAGGCTACACCTTC. It translates to CASSVVATGRQGYTF.

The chain recombines TRBV24-1 with TRBJ2-3; 10 positions match TRBD1. The CDR3 is 15 residues long. Germline-derived CDR1 and CDR2 are KGHDR and SFDVKD. V shed 2 bases and J 5 bases; nucleotides not matched to a gene: 3. CDR3 nucleotides: TGTGCCACCAGTGATTACGGGACAGGGGAAGATACGCAGTATTTT. It encodes CATSDYGTGEDTQYF.

The rearrangement uses TRBV10-3 and TRBJ1-6; a weak D match, TRBD1 (6 bases). Germline V gene data show CDR1 as ENHRY and CDR2 as SYGVKD. The CDR3 length is 13 residues. V was cut by 6 bases and J by 6 bases, with 9 bases left in between. The CDR3 bases are TGTGCCATCAGGGGCAGGGGTAATTCACCCCTCCACTTT. It specifies CAIRGRGNSPLHF.

The chain carries TRBV7-9 and TRBJ2-1, with D unresolved. V was clipped by 5 bases and J by 13 bases, with 15 bases between them. The CDR3 consists of 12 residues. Per germline, CDR1 SEHNR and CDR2 FQNEAQ (reference sequence). CDR3 DNA: TGTGCCAGCAGCCTAGGGCAGCGTAGCCAGTTCTTC. Amino acid sequence: CASSLGQRSQFF.

V gene TRBV30 combines with J gene TRBJ2-3; TRBD2 agrees at 10 bases. CDR3 length equals 15 residues. The V gene's germline CDR1 is GTSNPN and CDR2 SVGIG (reference sequence). The trim removed 3 bases at V and 2 bases at J, leaving 5 bases unmatched. This chain's CDR3 is CAWSVAGGHTDTQYF. CDR3 nucleotides: TGTGCCTGGAGCGTAGCGGGAGGTCACACAGATACGCAGTATTTT.

The chain is built from TRBV7-6 and TRBJ1-2, with 9 bases lining up with TRBD1. V was clipped by 5 bases and J by 4 bases; unmatched bases: 8. This CDR3 is 15 amino acids long. Germline CDR1 is SGHVS and CDR2 is FNYEAQ. CDR3 amino acids: CASSPGQGKGYGYTF. CDR3 bases: TGTGCCAGCAGCCCCGGACAGGGGAAGGGCTATGGCTACACCTTC.

V gene TRBV6-5 combines with J gene TRBJ2-7; 7 positions agree with TRBD1. The germline V gene has CDR1 MNHEY and CDR2 SVGAGI. V trimming: 2 bases; J trimming: 6 bases; junction bases outside the gene matches: 13. The CDR3 is 16 amino acids. DNA for the CDR3: TGTGCCAGCAGTTACATTAAAGGGGGCCCTGGGGGCGAGCAGTACTTC. It is translated as CASSYIKGGPGGEQYF.

The V gene is TRBV11-2, the J gene TRBJ2-1; D perhaps matches TRBD2 (6 bases). Looked up from germline, CDR1 is SGHAT and CDR2 is FQNNGV. This CDR3 contains 16 residues. The V end lost 5 bases, the J end lost 5 bases, and 19 bases lay between the germline ends. In DNA form, the CDR3 reads TGTGCCAGCAGCCCCTCGGGAGCTAAAGGTCACAATGAGCAGTTCTTC. Protein: CASSPSGAKGHNEQFF.

The chain recombines TRBV7-9 with TRBJ1-1; tentatively, D is TRBD1 (5 bases). V was pared by 2 bases and J by 4 bases, with 11 bases between. Germline values: CDR1 SEHNR, CDR2 FQNEAQ (reference sequence). The CDR3 is 14 amino acids. The CDR3 nucleotides are TGTGCCAGCAGCTTACAGGGAAGAGGCACTGAAGCTTTCTTT. As protein: CASSLQGRGTEAFF.

The rearrangement links TRBV14 to TRBJ2-2, with no clear D. The V end was cut by 6 bases, the J end by 4 bases, with 12 bases between. Germline V lookup: CDR1 SGHDN, CDR2 FVKESK. The CDR3 has 14 amino acids. CDR3 loop: CASSLQASTGELFF. Here the CDR3 DNA reads TGTGCCAGCAGTCTCCAGGCATCCACCGGGGAGCTGTTTTTT.

This chain joins TRBV14 and TRBJ2-7, with 13 bases identical to TRBD2. Germline-derived CDR1 and CDR2 are SGHDN and FVKESK. CDR3 length: 16 amino acids. V shed 4 bases and J 3 bases; nucleotides not matched to a gene: 6. CDR3 sequence reads: CASSRLAGGLLYEQYF. The CDR3 DNA sequence: TGTGCCAGCAGCCGACTAGCGGGAGGCCTCCTCTACGAGCAGTACTTC.

V usage is TRBV3-1 (or the pseudogene TRBV3-2) and J usage is TRBJ2-1; maybe TRBD2 (6 bases). Trimming removed 2 bases at V and 1 base at J, with 12 bases between. The CDR3 is 16 amino acids. In germline, CDR1 is LGHDT, CDR2 YNNKEL (reference sequence). The CDR3 reads CASSQLAGRSYNEQFF. DNA of the CDR3: TGTGCCAGCAGCCAATTGGCGGGAAGGTCCTACAATGAGCAGTTCTTC.

The J gene is TRBJ2-1, the V gene TRBV19, with 9 bases lining up with TRBD1. The CDR3 runs 15 residues. The V segment lost 7 bases and the J segment 3 bases; nucleotides outside the gene matches: 7. Per the germline V gene, CDR1 is LNHDA and CDR2 is SQIVND (reference sequence). The CDR3: CASNPTGGVYNEQFF. For the CDR3, the DNA is TGTGCCAGTAACCCGACAGGGGGGGTCTACAATGAGCAGTTCTTC.

The chain has TRBV6-5 and TRBJ1-3; the match to TRBD1 covers 8 bases. With 6 bases clipped from V and 2 bases from J, the junction kept 3 bases outside the gene matches. Germline assignment: CDR1 MNHEY and CDR2 SVGAGI. The CDR3 extends over 14 amino acids. This CDR3 reads CASSIQGAGNTIYF. CDR3 nucleotides: TGTGCCAGCAGCATACAGGGGGCTGGAAACACCATATATTTT.

This chain links TRBV27 with TRBJ2-7; 8 nucleotides align to TRBD1. The J segment lost 6 bases and the V segment lost 2 bases, leaving 6 bases of the junction unmatched. The CDR3 contains 14 residues. The germline gives CDR1 MNHEY, CDR2 SMNVEV (reference sequence). The CDR3 reads CASSLRQGASEQYF. As DNA, the CDR3 is TGTGCCAGCAGTTTACGGCAGGGGGCGAGCGAGCAGTACTTC.

The chain links TRBV15 to TRBJ2-1, with 9 nucleotides matching TRBD2. This CDR3 region has 17 residues. CDR1 and CDR2 (germline): LNHNV, YYDKDF (reference sequence). Trimming took 5 bases from V and 2 from J; bases not matched to a gene: 10. The CDR3 loop reads CATSPSGGPVPYNEQFF. The DNA for the CDR3 is TGTGCCACCAGCCCCAGCGGGGGGCCCGTCCCCTACAATGAGCAGTTCTTC.

The rearrangement links TRBV11-2 to TRBJ1-2; D is ambiguous. There are 11 residues in the CDR3. The V and J ends lost 4 bases and 6 bases respectively, with 6 bases between them. CDR1 is SGHAT, CDR2 FQNNGV, per germline. DNA of the CDR3: TGTGCCAGCAGCTCTCCGGATGGCTACACCTTC. Translation gives CASSSPDGYTF. Variable domain in full (rest from reference TRBV11-2 and TRBJ1-2): EAGVAQSPRYKIIEKRQSVAFWCNPISGHATLYWYQQILGQGPKLLIQFQNNGVVDDSQLPKDRFSAERLKGVDSTLKIQPAKLEDSAVYLCASSSPDGYTFGSGTRLTVV.

CDR3: CASSLAGLYNRRDLGSPLHF. CDR3 coding DNA: TGCGCCAGCAGCTTGGCCGGGCTTTACAACCGCCGGGATCTGGGTTCACCCCTCCACTTT. The chain uses TRBV5-1 and TRBJ1-6; no clear D gene. The CDR3 spans 20 residues. Germline loops: CDR1 SGHRS, CDR2 YFSETQ. V gave up 0 bases and J gave up 9 bases, with 28 bases separating them.

The chain recombines TRBV4-1 with TRBJ2-7; 9 bases are a match to TRBD2. This CDR3 region has 15 residues. The J segment lost 2 bases and the V segment lost 0 bases, leaving 2 bases of the junction unmatched. In germline, CDR1 is MGHRA, CDR2 YSYEKL. CDR3 sequence: CASSQERGRAYEQYF. The DNA of the CDR3 is TGCGCCAGCAGCCAAGAACGCGGGAGGGCCTACGAGCAGTACTTC.

A single count supports this clone. This sequence joins TRBV11-1 and TRBJ2-7; D gene uncertain. The CDR3 has 12 residues. The germline gives CDR1 SGHAT, CDR2 FQDESV (reference sequence). Trimming pared 5 bases from V and 0 bases from J, leaving 5 bases between. CDR3 loop: CASSRLSYEQYF. The CDR3 nucleotides read TGTGCCAGCAGCCGTCTCTCCTACGAGCAGTACTTC.

V and J are TRBV4-1 and TRBJ2-3, with TRBD2 matching 11 bases. The germline V gene encodes CDR1 MGHRA and CDR2 YSYEKL. After removal of 1 base from V and 6 bases from J, the junction contained 9 bases not matched to a gene. The CDR3 is 17 residues long. Here the CDR3 reads CASSQALTSGNQDTQYF. The CDR3 DNA sequence: TGCGCCAGCAGCCAAGCCCTGACTAGCGGGAATCAGGATACGCAGTATTTT.

This clone was observed a single time. The chain combines TRBV19 with TRBJ2-1; 10 nucleotides match TRBD2. The CDR3 runs 16 residues. The junction had 9 bases not matched to a gene; V was cut back by 5 bases and J by 5 bases. From germline, CDR1 is LNHDA and CDR2 SQIVND (reference sequence). CDR3 coding DNA: TGTGCCAGTAGTGGGCTAGCGGGAGTAGTCCACAATGAGCAGTTCTTC. Translating gives CASSGLAGVVHNEQFF.

The V call is TRBV19, the J call TRBJ2-3; 12 positions match TRBD1. This CDR3 spans 16 amino acids. Germline V gives CDR1 LNHDA, CDR2 SQIVND (reference sequence). V gave up 4 bases and J gave up 5 bases; unmatched junction bases: 7. For the CDR3, the DNA is TGTGCCAGTAGTAAAGGGGACAGGGGGCGCCGAGATACGCAGTATTTT. This translates into CASSKGDRGRRDTQYF.